This T cell receptor beta chain was captured by sequencing in a study of cytomegalovirus exposure and HLA in healthy donors. To note about this clone: The antigen remains unidentified.

Findings and caveats of the study: A link between a missense DCLRE1C variant and TCR beta V- and J-gene trimming emerged from a later analysis. In a later analysis, most CMV-associated TCR beta chains appeared HLA-restricted.

Both 60 Vbeta primers and 13 Jbeta primers went into the PCR. The repertoire was sequenced with immunoSEQ multiplex PCR; TCRdb's copy has only in-frame clones and lacks some. Recorded for this sample: 50,000 or so clones. This CDR3 is 15 amino acids long. V lost 0 bases and J lost 0; bases outside the gene matches: 2. In germline, CDR1 is SGHRS, CDR2 YFSETQ. The origin of this receptor is a woman in her thirties or forties in good health and CMV-seronegative. The J gene is TRBJ1-2, the V gene TRBV5-1; 7 bases fit TRBD1. The sample was PBMCs. The chain's CDR3 is CASSLDRGSNYGYTF. The CDR3 DNA reads TGCGCCAGCAGCTTGGACAGGGGCTCTAACTATGGCTACACCTTC.